This T cell receptor (beta chain) was captured by sequencing in a study of early T cells in non-severe SARS-CoV-2 infection. Whole-study findings and limits: VDJdb matching favored anti-spike CD8 responses, missing private and CD4 specificities.

There are many counts of this clonotype. The antigen remains undetermined. TCRdb processed the 5' RACE reads anew with MiXCR; each CDR3 protein has one entry. The table shows more than 95,000 distinct CDR3 sequences, with approximately 10% occurring only once. This CDR3 contains 18 residues. Germline V gives CDR1 MNHEY, CDR2 SVGEGT. Trimming left V 2 bases short and J 0 bases short, with 19 bases between. The rearrangement uses TRBV6-2 or TRBV6-3 and TRBJ1-1; D ambiguous. Sequences were derived from whole blood, sampled at baseline. This sequence was found in an adult who was a healthcare worker with PCR-confirmed SARS-CoV-2 infection or an uninfected control (not recorded which). CDR3 DNA sequence: TGTGCCAGCAGTTACGTTAACGGAGCCCCATCCCTGAACACTGAAGCTTTCTTT. Residues: CASSYVNGAPSLNTEAFF.